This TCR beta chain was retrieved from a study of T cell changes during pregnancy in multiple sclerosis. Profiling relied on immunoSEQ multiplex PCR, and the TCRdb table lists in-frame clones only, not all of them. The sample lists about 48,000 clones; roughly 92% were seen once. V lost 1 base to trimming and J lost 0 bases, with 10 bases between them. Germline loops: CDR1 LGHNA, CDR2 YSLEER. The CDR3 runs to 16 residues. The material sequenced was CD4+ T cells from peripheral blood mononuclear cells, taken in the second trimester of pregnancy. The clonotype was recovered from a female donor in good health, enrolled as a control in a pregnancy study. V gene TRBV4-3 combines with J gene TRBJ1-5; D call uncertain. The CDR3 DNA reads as TGCGCCAGCAGCCAAGCTCGACAAAATAGCAATCAGCCCCAGCATTTT. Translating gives CASSQARQNSNQPQHF.